This TCR beta chain was sequenced during a study of blood T cell repertoires in COVID-19. Profiled with immunoSEQ multiplex PCR; TCRdb holds only in-frame clones, not every one. The sample holds more than 350,000 clones, 89% seen once. J was trimmed by 3 bases and V by 3 bases; bases with no gene match: 4. Germline-derived CDR1 and CDR2 are SGHVS and FQNEAQ. CDR3 length: 15 amino acids. J is TRBJ2-1 and V is TRBV7-8, with 8 bases aligning to TRBD2. Input material: peripheral blood. The TCR comes from a woman aged 25-40 years with COVID-19, enrolled during active disease. CDR3: CASSFRGGGYNEQFF. The CDR3 DNA is TGTGCCAGCAGCTTTCGGGGGGGCGGCTACAATGAGCAGTTCTTC.